Shown below are 19 T cell receptor beta chains from a single sample sequenced in a study of radiotherapy plus CTLA-4 blockade in lung cancer. Assay: immunoSEQ multiplex PCR; the TCRdb copy retains only in-frame clones and omits some. The sample has 75,000 to 100,000 clones, 80% to 85% seen once. This specimen was peripheral blood, taken from a patient treated with radiotherapy plus ipilimumab. These receptors came from a human donor with non-small cell lung cancer who had a partial response to radiotherapy plus ipilimumab.

The sample holds a few counts of this clone. This sequence joins TRBV19 and TRBJ2-5; D gene uncertain. From germline, CDR1 is LNHDA and CDR2 SQIVND (reference sequence). The germline V and J ends were trimmed by 0 bases and 1 base, with 9 bases remaining between them. This CDR3 has 15 amino acids. The chain's CDR3 is CASSIDRLRQETQYF. The DNA of the CDR3 is TGTGCCAGTAGTATAGATCGACTTCGCCAAGAGACCCAGTACTTC.

The CDR3 DNA is TGTGCCAGCAGCTTAGGAGGCCGGGGGGACATTCAGTACTTC. This gives the protein CASSLGGRGDIQYF. The chain has TRBV11-2 and TRBJ2-4; TRBD2 matches 7 bases. There are 14 residues in the CDR3. The germline V gene has CDR1 SGHAT and CDR2 FQNNGV. V lost 1 base to trimming and J lost 8 bases; unmatched junction nucleotides: 5.

The V call is TRBV4-1, the J call TRBJ1-3; the D gene is possibly TRBD1 (5 bases). The germline CDR1 and CDR2 sequences are MGHRA and YSYEKL. V was cut by 4 bases and J by 1 base, with 11 bases left in between. The CDR3 totals 15 residues. The CDR3 DNA reads TGCGCCAGCAGCCTTTTTTCAGGGTCTGGAAACACCATATATTTT. It specifies CASSLFSGSGNTIYF.

The chain has TRBV9 and TRBJ1-3; 8 positions agree with TRBD1. Trimming took 2 bases from V and 3 from J; bases not matched to a gene: 13. Germline CDR1 reads SGDLS; CDR2 reads YYNGEE. The CDR3 is 18 amino acids. DNA of the CDR3: TGTGCCAGCAGCGTGGCGACCCGCGACAGGGGAGGTGGAAACACCATATATTTT. It yields the protein CASSVATRDRGGGNTIYF.

This clone was seen just once. The chain has TRBV5-1 and TRBJ2-1; D perhaps matches TRBD2 (5 bases). Trimming removed 3 bases from V and 10 bases from J, with 20 bases in between. Germline V lookup: CDR1 SGHRS, CDR2 YFSETQ. The CDR3 contains 15 residues. The CDR3 DNA reads as TGCGCCAGCAGCTCGAGCGGATCTCGATCCTACGAGCAGTTCTTC. This encodes CASSSSGSRSYEQFF.

The chain couples TRBV11-2 to TRBJ2-3, with no clear D. The CDR3 has 12 residues. Deletions cut 5 bases from V and 0 bases from J, with 3 bases between. CDR1 is SGHAT, CDR2 FQNNGV, per germline. This CDR3 is CASSLSTDTQYF. CDR3 nucleotide sequence: TGTGCCAGCAGCCTAAGCACAGATACGCAGTATTTT.

CDR3 sequence: CASSGGTSGRGVGGETQYF. As DNA, the CDR3 is TGTGCCAGCAGCGGCGGGACTAGCGGGAGAGGGGTTGGAGGAGAGACCCAGTACTTC. The rearrangement links TRBV13 to TRBJ2-5; 14 bases map to TRBD2. The J segment lost 4 bases and the V segment lost 5 bases, leaving 15 bases of the junction unmatched. CDR1 and CDR2 (germline): PRHDT, FYEKMQ (reference sequence). The CDR3 loop spans 19 amino acids.

The V call is TRBV11-2, the J call TRBJ2-3; possible D gene TRBD1, 6 bases. Germline V gene data show CDR1 as SGHAT and CDR2 as FQNNGV. Trimming removed 1 base at V and 2 bases at J, with 13 bases between. The CDR3 has 16 amino acids. CDR3 nucleotides: TGTGCCAGCAGCTTAGGAACTAACAGGGTCACAGATACGCAGTATTTT. Amino acids: CASSLGTNRVTDTQYF.

This chain uses TRBV5-4 with TRBJ2-5; weak D call: TRBD1 (6 bases). V was clipped by 0 bases and J by 9 bases, with 15 bases between them. Germline V CDR1 and CDR2: SGHNT, YYREEE (reference sequence). CDR3 length: 14 residues. The CDR3 loop reads CASSLVEDTGSQYF. The CDR3 DNA follows: TGTGCCAGCAGCTTGGTGGAGGACACAGGGTCCCAGTACTTC.

The rearrangement joins TRBV7-9 to TRBJ2-1; D gene unclear. Germline-derived CDR1 and CDR2 are SEHNR and FQNEAQ (reference sequence). The CDR3 is made up of 15 amino acids. The V end lost 5 bases, the J end lost 0 bases, and 11 bases lay between the germline ends. The CDR3 bases are TGTGCCAGCAGCCCCCGCACAGCCTCCTACAATGAGCAGTTCTTC. It is translated as CASSPRTASYNEQFF. The full variable domain, completed using reference TRBV7-9 and TRBJ2-1, is DTGVSQNPRHKITKRGQNVTFRCDPISEHNRLYWYRQTLGQGPEFLTYFQNEAQLEKSRLLSDRFSAERPKGSFSTLEIQRTEQGDSAMYLCASSPRTASYNEQFFGPGTRLTVL.

This rearrangement joins TRBV6-6 to TRBJ1-5, with D possibly being TRBD1 (5 bases). The CDR3 is made up of 13 amino acids. Trimming took off 6 bases at V and 4 bases at J, with 10 bases between the two ends. CDR1 is MNHNY, CDR2 SVGAGI, per germline (reference sequence). For the CDR3, the DNA is TGTGCCAGCAGGTGGACATTAAATCAGCCCCAGCATTTT. Its protein product is CASRWTLNQPQHF.

The CDR3 DNA is TGCGCCAGCAGTGTTGGTAGTGGAGGAGATACGCAGTATTTT. This codes for CASSVGSGGDTQYF. This chain joins TRBV10-2 and TRBJ2-3; D possibly corresponds to TRBD2 (5 bases). Germline CDR1 and CDR2: WSHSY and SAAADI. This CDR3 comprises 14 residues. Trimming stripped 4 bases from V and 5 bases from J, with 13 bases between.

A single count supports this clone. The J gene is TRBJ1-3, the V gene TRBV5-4, with TRBD1 identical over 9 bases. The junction had 7 bases not matched to a gene; V was cut back by 3 bases and J by 0 bases. CDR3 length: 17 amino acids. The germline CDR1 and CDR2 sequences are SGHNT and YYREEE (reference sequence). The CDR3 DNA reads as TGTGCCAGCAGCTCGTTACAGGGGGCGAGCTCTGGAAACACCATATATTTT. Translation gives CASSSLQGASSGNTIYF.

The genes are TRBV7-2 and TRBJ1-1, with a possible D match to TRBD1 (5 bases). V was shortened by 5 bases and J by 2 bases, with 15 bases between the two germline ends. The CDR3 runs 15 residues. Germline V gene lookup returns CDR1 SGHTA and CDR2 FQGNSA. Here the CDR3 DNA reads TGTGCCAGCAGCCAATCCTCGACAGTTAACACTGAAGCTTTCTTT. As protein: CASSQSSTVNTEAFF.

The rearrangement joins TRBV6-5 to TRBJ2-7; the D is unclear. Trimming stripped 5 bases from V and 4 bases from J, with 12 bases between. Germline V lookup: CDR1 MNHEY, CDR2 SVGAGI. This CDR3 has 13 amino acids. CDR3 loop: CASSAADGYEQYF. In DNA, the CDR3 is TGTGCCAGCAGTGCGGCAGACGGTTACGAGCAGTACTTC.

The rearrangement joins TRBV27 to TRBJ1-2; D gene ambiguous. This CDR3 spans 15 amino acids. Germline CDR1 is MNHEY and CDR2 is SMNVEV (reference sequence). V was cut by 4 bases and J by 8 bases, with 20 bases left in between. The CDR3 DNA sequence: TGTGCCAGCAGTTCCCTACTGTTGGGCCCGGGGGGCTACACCTTC. This gives the protein CASSSLLLGPGGYTF.

This clone came up a few times. V gene TRBV2 combines with J gene TRBJ1-3; 7 bases agree with TRBD1. CDR1 SNHLY and CDR2 FYNNEI come from the germline V gene. The CDR3 extends over 15 amino acids. Trimming at V came to 6 bases and at J to 2 bases, leaving 7 bases not matched to a gene. CDR3 region: CASSLQGSAGNTIYF. The CDR3 DNA reads TGTGCCAGCAGCCTACAGGGGTCTGCTGGAAACACCATATATTTT.

The chain employs TRBV6-1 and TRBJ1-2; perhaps TRBD1 as D (5 bases). V was trimmed by 0 bases and J by 6 bases, leaving 23 bases between them. Germline lookup yields CDR1 MNHNS and CDR2 SASEGT. This CDR3 has 18 amino acids. CDR3 sequence reads: CASSEALLTVSPHDGYTF. The CDR3 nucleotides are TGTGCCAGCAGTGAAGCGCTTCTGACAGTATCTCCCCATGATGGCTACACCTTC.

The chain couples TRBV28 to TRBJ1-4; 11 bases map to TRBD1. The CDR3 extends over 17 amino acids. The ends lost 5 bases at V and 7 bases at J; junction bases unmatched: 12. Germline CDR1 MDHEN, CDR2 SYDVKM. The chain's CDR3 is CASSQPGQGGVGEKLFF. The CDR3 DNA follows: TGTGCCAGCAGTCAGCCGGGACAGGGGGGGGTGGGTGAAAAACTGTTTTTT.